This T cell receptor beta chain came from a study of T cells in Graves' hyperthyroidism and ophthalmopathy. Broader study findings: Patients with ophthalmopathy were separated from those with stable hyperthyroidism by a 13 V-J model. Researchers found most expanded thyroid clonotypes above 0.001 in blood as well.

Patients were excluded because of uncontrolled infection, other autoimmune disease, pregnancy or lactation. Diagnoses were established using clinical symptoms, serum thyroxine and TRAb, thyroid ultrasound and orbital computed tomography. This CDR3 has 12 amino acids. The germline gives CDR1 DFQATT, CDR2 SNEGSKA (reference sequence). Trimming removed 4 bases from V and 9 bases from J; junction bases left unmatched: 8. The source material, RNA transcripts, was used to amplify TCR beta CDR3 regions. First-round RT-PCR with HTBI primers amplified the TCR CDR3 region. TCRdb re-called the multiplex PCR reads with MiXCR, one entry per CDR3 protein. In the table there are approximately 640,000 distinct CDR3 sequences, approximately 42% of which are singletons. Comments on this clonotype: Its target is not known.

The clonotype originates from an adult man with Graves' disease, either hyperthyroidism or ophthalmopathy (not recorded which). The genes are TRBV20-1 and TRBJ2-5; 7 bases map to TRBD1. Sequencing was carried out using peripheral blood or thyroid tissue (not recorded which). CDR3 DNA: TGCAGTGCTACCGACAGGGATCAGCCCCAGTACTTC. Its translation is CSATDRDQPQYF.